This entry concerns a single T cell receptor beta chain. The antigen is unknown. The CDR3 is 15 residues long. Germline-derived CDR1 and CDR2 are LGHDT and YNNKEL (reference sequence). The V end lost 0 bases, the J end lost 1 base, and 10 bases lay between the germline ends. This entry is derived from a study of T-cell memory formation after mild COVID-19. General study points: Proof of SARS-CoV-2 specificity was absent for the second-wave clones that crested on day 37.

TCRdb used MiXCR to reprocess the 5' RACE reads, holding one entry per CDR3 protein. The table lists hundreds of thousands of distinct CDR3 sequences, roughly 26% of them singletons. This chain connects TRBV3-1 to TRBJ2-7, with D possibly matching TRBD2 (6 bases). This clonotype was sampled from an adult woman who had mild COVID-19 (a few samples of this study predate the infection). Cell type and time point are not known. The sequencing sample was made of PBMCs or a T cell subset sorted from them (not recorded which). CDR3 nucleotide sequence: TGTGCCAGCAGCCAAGAAATAGCGGCGTCCTACGAGCAGTACTTC. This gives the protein CASSQEIAASYEQYF.